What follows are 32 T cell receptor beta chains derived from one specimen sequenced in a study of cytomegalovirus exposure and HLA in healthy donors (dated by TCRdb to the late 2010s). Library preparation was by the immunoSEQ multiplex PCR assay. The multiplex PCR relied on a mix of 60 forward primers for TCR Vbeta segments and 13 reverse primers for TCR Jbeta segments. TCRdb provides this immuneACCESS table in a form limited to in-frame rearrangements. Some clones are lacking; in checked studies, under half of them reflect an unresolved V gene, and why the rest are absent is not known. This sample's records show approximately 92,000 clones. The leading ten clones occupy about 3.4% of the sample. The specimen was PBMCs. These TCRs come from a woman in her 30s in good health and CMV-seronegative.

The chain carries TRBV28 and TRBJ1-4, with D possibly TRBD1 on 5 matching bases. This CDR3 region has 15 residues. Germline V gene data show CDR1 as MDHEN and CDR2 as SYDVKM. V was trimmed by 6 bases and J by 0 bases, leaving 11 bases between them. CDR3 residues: CASRVTGATNEKLFF. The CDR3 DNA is TGTGCCAGCAGGGTAACAGGAGCAACTAATGAAAAACTGTTTTTT.

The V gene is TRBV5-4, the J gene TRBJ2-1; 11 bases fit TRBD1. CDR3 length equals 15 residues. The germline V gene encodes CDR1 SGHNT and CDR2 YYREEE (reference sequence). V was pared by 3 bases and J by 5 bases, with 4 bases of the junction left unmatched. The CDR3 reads CASSSGQGEHNEQFF. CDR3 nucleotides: TGTGCCAGCAGCTCGGGACAGGGGGAGCACAATGAGCAGTTCTTC.

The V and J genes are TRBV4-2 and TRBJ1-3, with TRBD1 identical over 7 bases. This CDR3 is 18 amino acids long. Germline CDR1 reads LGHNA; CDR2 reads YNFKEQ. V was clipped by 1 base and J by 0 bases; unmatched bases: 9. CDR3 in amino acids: CASSQVNRDSNSGNTIYF. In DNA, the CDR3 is TGTGCCAGCAGCCAAGTAAACCGGGACAGCAACTCTGGAAACACCATATATTTT.

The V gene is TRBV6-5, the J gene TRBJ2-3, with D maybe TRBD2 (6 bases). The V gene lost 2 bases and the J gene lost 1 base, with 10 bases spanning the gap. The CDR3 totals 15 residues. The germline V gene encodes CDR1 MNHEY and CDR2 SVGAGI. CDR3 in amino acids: CASSYAGRGTDTQYF. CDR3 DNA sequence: TGTGCCAGCAGTTACGCGGGAAGGGGCACAGATACGCAGTATTTT.

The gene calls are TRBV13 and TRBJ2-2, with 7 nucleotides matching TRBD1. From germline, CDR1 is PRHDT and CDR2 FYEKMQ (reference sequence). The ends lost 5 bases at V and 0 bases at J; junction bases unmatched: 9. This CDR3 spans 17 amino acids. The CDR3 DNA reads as TGTGCCAGCAGCCCAACCCAGGGGGAAGCGAACACCGGGGAGCTGTTTTTT. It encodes CASSPTQGEANTGELFF.

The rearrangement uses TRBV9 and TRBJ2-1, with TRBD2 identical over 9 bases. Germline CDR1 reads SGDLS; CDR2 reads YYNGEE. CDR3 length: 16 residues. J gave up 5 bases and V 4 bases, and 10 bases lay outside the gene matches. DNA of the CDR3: TGTGCCAGCAGCTCCTCCCTAGCGGGACCCCACAATGAGCAGTTCTTC. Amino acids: CASSSSLAGPHNEQFF.

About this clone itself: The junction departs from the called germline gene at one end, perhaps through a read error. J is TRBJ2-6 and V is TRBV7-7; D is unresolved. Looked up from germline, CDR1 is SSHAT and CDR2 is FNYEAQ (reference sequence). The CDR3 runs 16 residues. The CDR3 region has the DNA TGTGCTAGCAGCTTTGGGCAGAACTCTGGGGCCAACGTCCTGACTTTC. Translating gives CASSFGQNSGANVLTF. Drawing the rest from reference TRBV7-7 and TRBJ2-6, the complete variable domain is GAGVSQSPRYKVTKRGQDVTLRCDPISSHATLYWYQQALGQGPEFLTYFNYEAQPDKSGLPSDRFSAERPEGSISTLTIQRTEQRDSAMYRCASSFGQNSGANVLTFGAGSRLTVL.

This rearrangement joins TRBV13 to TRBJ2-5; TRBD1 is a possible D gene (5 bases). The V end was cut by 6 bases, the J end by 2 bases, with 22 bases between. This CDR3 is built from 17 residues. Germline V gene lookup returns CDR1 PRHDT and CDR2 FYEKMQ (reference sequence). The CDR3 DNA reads TGTGCCAGCAGTTTCAGTTATAAGACAGTGGAGCAAGAGACCCAGTACTTC. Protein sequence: CASSFSYKTVEQETQYF.

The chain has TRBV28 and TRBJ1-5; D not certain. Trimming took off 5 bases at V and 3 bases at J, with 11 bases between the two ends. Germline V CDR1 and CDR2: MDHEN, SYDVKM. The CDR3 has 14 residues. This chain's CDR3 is CASSVPTYNQPQHF. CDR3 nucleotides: TGTGCCAGCAGTGTACCGACATACAATCAGCCCCAGCATTTT.

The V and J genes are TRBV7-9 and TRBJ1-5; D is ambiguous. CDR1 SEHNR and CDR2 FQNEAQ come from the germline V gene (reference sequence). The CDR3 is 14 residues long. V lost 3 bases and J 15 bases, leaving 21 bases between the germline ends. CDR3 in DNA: TGTGCCAGCAGCTTGGAGGAAACCTCCTCACCGAGGCATTTT. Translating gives CASSLEETSSPRHF.

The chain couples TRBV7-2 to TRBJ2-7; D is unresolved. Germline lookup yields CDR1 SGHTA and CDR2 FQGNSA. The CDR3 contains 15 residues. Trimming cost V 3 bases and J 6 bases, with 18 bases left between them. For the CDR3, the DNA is TGTGCCAGCAGCTTGACTGCCCGGCCCCTTGTCGAGCAGTACTTC. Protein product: CASSLTARPLVEQYF. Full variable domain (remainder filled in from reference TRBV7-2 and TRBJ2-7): GAGVSQSPSNKVTEKGKDVELRCDPISGHTALYWYRQSLGQGLEFLIYFQGNSAPDKSGLPSDRFSAERTGGSVSTLTIQRTQQEDSAVYLCASSLTARPLVEQYFGPGTRLTVT.

DNA for the CDR3: TGCGCCAGCAGTGCGAACAGGTGGAATTCACCCCTCCACTTT. Residues: CASSANRWNSPLHF. The chain employs TRBV10-1 and TRBJ1-6; TRBD1 might be the D (5 bases). The CDR3 is made up of 14 amino acids. V was shortened by 4 bases and J by 7 bases, with 11 bases between the two germline ends. CDR1 is WNHNN, CDR2 SYGVQD, per germline (reference sequence).

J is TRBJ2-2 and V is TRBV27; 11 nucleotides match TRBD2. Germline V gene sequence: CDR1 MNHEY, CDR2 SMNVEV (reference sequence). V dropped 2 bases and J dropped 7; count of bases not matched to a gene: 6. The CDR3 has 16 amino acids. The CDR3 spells CASSLLTSGSGGELFF. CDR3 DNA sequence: TGTGCCAGCAGTTTACTTACTAGCGGGAGCGGCGGGGAGCTGTTTTTT.

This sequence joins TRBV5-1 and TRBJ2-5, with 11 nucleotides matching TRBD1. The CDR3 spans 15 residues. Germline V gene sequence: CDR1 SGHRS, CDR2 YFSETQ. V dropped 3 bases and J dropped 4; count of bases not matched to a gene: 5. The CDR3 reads CASSSPDRGRETQYF. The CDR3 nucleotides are TGCGCCAGCAGCTCCCCGGACAGGGGGCGAGAGACCCAGTACTTC.

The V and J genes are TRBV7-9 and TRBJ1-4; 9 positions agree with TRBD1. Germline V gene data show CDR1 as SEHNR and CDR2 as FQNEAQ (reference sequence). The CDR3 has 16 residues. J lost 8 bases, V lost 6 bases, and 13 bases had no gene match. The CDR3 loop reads CASRRTGEERGEKLFF. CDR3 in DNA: TGTGCCAGCAGAAGGACAGGGGAAGAACGCGGAGAAAAACTGTTTTTT.

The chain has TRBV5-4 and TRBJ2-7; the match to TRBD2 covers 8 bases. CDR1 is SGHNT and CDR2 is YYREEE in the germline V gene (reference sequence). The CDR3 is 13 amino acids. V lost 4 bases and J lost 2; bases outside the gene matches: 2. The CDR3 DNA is TGTGCCAGCAGCCGAGCGGGAGCCTACGAGCAGTACTTC. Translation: CASSRAGAYEQYF.

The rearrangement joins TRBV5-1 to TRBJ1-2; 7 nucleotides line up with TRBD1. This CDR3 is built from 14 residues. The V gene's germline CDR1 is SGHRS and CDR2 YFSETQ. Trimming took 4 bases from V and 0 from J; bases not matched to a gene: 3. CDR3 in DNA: TGCGCCAGCAGCCGGGACAGTCCTAACTATGGCTACACCTTC. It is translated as CASSRDSPNYGYTF.

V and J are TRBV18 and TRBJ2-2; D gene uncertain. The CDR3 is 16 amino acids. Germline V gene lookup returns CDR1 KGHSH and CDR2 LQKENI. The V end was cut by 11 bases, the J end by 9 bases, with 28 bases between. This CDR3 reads CASCDVTHSLHRELFF. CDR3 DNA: TGTGCCTCCTGTGACGTCACTCATAGCCTCCACCGGGAGCTGTTTTTT.

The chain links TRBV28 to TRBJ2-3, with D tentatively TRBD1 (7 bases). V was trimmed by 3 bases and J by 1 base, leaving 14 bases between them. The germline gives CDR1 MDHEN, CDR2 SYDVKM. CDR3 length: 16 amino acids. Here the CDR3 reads CASSFQGGSGTDTQYF. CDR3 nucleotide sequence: TGTGCCAGCAGTTTCCAGGGGGGCAGCGGCACAGATACGCAGTATTTT.

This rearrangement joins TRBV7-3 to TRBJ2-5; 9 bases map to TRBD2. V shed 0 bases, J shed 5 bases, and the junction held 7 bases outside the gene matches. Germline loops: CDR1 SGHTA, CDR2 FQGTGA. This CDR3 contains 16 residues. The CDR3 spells CASSLTRLAGPETQYF. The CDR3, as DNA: TGTGCCAGCAGCTTAACTAGGCTAGCGGGGCCGGAGACCCAGTACTTC.

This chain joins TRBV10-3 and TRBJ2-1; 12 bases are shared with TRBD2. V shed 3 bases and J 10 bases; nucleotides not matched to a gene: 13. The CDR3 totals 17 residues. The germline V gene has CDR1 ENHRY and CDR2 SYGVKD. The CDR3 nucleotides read TGTGCCATCAGTGAACCCGGACTAGCGGGGCCCCAAGGGGAGCAGTTCTTC. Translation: CAISEPGLAGPQGEQFF.

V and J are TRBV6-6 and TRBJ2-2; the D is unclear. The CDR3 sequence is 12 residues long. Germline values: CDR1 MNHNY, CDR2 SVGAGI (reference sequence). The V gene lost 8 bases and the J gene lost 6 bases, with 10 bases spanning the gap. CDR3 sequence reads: CASRSGSGELFF. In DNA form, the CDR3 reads TGTGCCAGCCGGTCGGGTTCCGGGGAGCTGTTTTTT.

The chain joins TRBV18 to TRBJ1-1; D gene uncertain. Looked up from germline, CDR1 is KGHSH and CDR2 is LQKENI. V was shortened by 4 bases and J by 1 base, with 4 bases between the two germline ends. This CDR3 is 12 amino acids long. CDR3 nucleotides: TGTGCCAGCTCACGGCAGAACACTGAAGCTTTCTTT. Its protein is CASSRQNTEAFF.

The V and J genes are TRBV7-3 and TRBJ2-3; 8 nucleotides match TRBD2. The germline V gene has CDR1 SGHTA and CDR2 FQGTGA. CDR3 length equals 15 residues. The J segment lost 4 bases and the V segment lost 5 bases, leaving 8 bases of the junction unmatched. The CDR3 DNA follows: TGTGCCAGCAGCCCCGGGGGGGGGCGACCAGATACGCAGTATTTT. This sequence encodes CASSPGGGRPDTQYF.

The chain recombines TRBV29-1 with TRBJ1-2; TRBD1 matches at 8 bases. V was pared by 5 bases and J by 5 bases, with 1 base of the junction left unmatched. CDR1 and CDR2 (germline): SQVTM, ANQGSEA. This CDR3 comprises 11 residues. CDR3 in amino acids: CSVRQGYGYTF. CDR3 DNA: TGCAGCGTTCGACAGGGGTATGGCTACACCTTC.

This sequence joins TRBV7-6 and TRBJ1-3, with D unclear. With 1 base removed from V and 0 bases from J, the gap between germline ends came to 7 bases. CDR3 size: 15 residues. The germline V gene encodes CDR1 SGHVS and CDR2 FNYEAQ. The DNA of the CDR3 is TGTGCCAGCAGCTTAGGGCACAGCTCTGGAAACACCATATATTTT. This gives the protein CASSLGHSSGNTIYF.

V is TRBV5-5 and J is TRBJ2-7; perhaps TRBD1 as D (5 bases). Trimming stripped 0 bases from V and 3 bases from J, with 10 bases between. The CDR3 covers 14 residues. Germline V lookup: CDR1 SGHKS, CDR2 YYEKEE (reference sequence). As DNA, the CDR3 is TGTGCCAGCAGCTTGGGCAGGGTGAACTACGAGCAGTACTTC. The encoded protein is CASSLGRVNYEQYF. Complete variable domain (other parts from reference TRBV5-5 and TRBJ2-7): DAGVTQSPTHLIKTRGQQVTLRCSPISGHKSVSWYQQVLGQGPQFIFQYYEKEERGRGNFPDRFSARQFPNYSSELNVNALLLGDSALYLCASSLGRVNYEQYFGPGTRLTVT.

The CDR3 protein is CASSSTQDYGYTF. The CDR3 region has the DNA TGTGCCAGCAGTTCGACCCAGGACTATGGCTACACCTTC. V is TRBV6-5 and J is TRBJ1-2; D uncertain. Germline lookup yields CDR1 MNHEY and CDR2 SVGAGI. Trimming took off 4 bases at V and 3 bases at J, with 9 bases between the two ends. The CDR3 spans 13 residues.

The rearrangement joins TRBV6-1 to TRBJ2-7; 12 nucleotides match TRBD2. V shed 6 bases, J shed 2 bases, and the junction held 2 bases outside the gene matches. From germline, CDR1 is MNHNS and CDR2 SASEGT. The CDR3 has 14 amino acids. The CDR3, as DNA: TGTGCCAGCAGGTCTAGCGGGGGGGCCTACGAGCAGTACTTC. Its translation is CASRSSGGAYEQYF.

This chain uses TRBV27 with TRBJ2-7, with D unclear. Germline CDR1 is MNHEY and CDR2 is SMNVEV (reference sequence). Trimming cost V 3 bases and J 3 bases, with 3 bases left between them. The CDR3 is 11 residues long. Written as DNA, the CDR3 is TGTGCCAGCAGTTTTCGCTACGAGCAGTACTTC. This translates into CASSFRYEQYF.

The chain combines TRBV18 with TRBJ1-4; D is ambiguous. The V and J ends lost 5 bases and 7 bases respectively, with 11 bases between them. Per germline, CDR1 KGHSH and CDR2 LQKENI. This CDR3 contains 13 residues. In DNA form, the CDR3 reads TGTGCCAGCTCAGTCGGGGAGGGTGAAAAACTGTTTTTT. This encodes CASSVGEGEKLFF.

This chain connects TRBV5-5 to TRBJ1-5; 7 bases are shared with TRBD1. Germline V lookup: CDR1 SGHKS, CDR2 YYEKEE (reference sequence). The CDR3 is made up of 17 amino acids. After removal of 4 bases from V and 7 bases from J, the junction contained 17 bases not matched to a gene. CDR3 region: CASSPAQPGQWDQPQHF. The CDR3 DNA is TGTGCCAGCAGCCCCGCCCAGCCGGGACAGTGGGACCAGCCCCAGCATTTT.